These 10 T cell receptor beta chains originate from one sample sequenced in a study of post-analysis software for immune sequencing data. Overall study results and limits: In patients, TRBV5-6, TRBV5-1 and TRBV20-1 belonged to five or six TRBV segments found more frequently than in controls.

Incorporated into the TCR beta cDNA libraries were unique molecular identifiers, which served to reduce PCR and sequencing biases. TCRdb passed the PCR reads through MiXCR, listing each CDR3 protein once. Among around 770,000 distinct CDR3 sequences listed, around 46% were seen once. The antigens for these receptors are not known. Material: blood. These receptors were taken from a girl aged 10 to 17 with multiple sclerosis.

This clonotype was seen only a few times. This chain connects TRBV29-1 to TRBJ2-5; no definite D call. The V gene lost 3 bases and the J gene lost 3 bases, with 11 bases spanning the gap. CDR1 is SQVTM and CDR2 is ANQGSEA in the germline V gene. There are 13 residues in the CDR3. The CDR3 DNA follows: TGCAGCGTTGATGAACAAAGAGAAGAGACCCAGTACTTC. Translating it yields CSVDEQREETQYF.

This rearrangement joins TRBV20-1 to TRBJ2-3; TRBD2 aligns across 7 bases. The ends lost 1 base at V and 4 bases at J; junction bases unmatched: 11. Germline loops: CDR1 DFQATT, CDR2 SNEGSKA (reference sequence). CDR3 size: 16 residues. CDR3 bases: TGCAGTGCTAGAGTCGCGGGAGTGCTCGCCTCAGATACGCAGTATTTT. Translating gives CSARVAGVLASDTQYF.

The sample holds one count of this clonotype. A much larger clone sits a single nucleotide away, making a read error possible. The chain employs TRBV20-1 and TRBJ1-5; the match to TRBD1 covers 7 bases. This CDR3 region has 14 residues. Germline assignment: CDR1 DFQATT and CDR2 SNEGSKA (reference sequence). J lost 6 bases, V lost 5 bases, and 10 bases had no gene match. The DNA for the CDR3 is TGCAGTGCTGGGCAGGGGGGGGCGCGTCAGCCCCAGCATTTT. Amino acid sequence: CSAGQGGARQPQHF.

The chain has TRBV10-3 and TRBJ2-7; a possible D gene is TRBD1 (5 bases). Germline V gene data show CDR1 as ENHRY and CDR2 as SYGVKD. Trimming left V 6 bases short and J 0 bases short, with 18 bases between. The CDR3 is made up of 16 amino acids. The CDR3 DNA reads as TGTGCCATCAGCGACCGGTTGGGGCCCAGCTCCTACGAGCAGTACTTC. It specifies CAISDRLGPSSYEQYF.

CDR3 DNA: TGCGCCAGCAGCCAAGGTCCTTCCGGCAGGGCCTACTCTGGGGCCAACGTCCTGACTTTC. Its protein is CASSQGPSGRAYSGANVLTF. The chain links TRBV4-3 to TRBJ2-6; D is possibly TRBD1 (5 bases). Germline loops: CDR1 LGHNA, CDR2 YSLEER. The CDR3 covers 20 residues. The V end was cut by 1 base, the J end by 0 bases, with 19 bases between.

This clonotype was counted between two and nine times. The gene calls are TRBV13 and TRBJ2-1; 10 bases line up with TRBD2. With 3 bases clipped from V and 4 bases from J, the junction kept 3 bases outside the gene matches. Germline V gene data show CDR1 as PRHDT and CDR2 as FYEKMQ (reference sequence). CDR3 length equals 15 residues. Here the CDR3 DNA reads TGTGCCAGCAGCTTCCTAGCGGGGGCATACAATGAGCAGTTCTTC. It codes for CASSFLAGAYNEQFF.

This clonotype was seen a few times. The chain carries TRBV7-9 and TRBJ2-1; D uncertain. The CDR3 sequence is 12 residues long. Germline V CDR1 and CDR2: SEHNR, FQNEAQ (reference sequence). Trimming removed 5 bases from V and 10 bases from J, with 12 bases in between. The CDR3 reads CASSPGPSEQFF. For the CDR3, the DNA is TGTGCCAGCAGCCCGGGCCCTTCGGAGCAGTTCTTC.

This clonotype was seen more than once but under ten times. The chain has TRBV20-1 and TRBJ2-3; D remains ambiguous. The CDR3 has 14 residues. V was shortened by 1 base and J by 1 base, with 9 bases between the two germline ends. Germline V CDR1 and CDR2: DFQATT, SNEGSKA (reference sequence). This CDR3 is CSARVGVGTDTQYF. The CDR3 bases are TGCAGTGCTAGAGTTGGGGTCGGCACAGATACGCAGTATTTT.

This chain joins TRBV7-6 and TRBJ2-7, with D perhaps TRBD1 (6 bases). The CDR3 sequence is 15 residues long. Germline V gene sequence: CDR1 SGHVS, CDR2 FNYEAQ. Trimming cost V 6 bases and J 5 bases, with 20 bases left between them. The CDR3 spells CASSPKGESLHEQYF. CDR3 coding DNA: TGTGCCAGCAGTCCGAAGGGGGAGTCTCTCCACGAGCAGTACTTC.

The V call is TRBV7-9, the J call TRBJ2-7; 8 nucleotides align to TRBD1. V lost 4 bases, J lost 3 bases, and 11 bases stayed unmatched. Germline lookup yields CDR1 SEHNR and CDR2 FQNEAQ (reference sequence). The CDR3 sequence is 16 residues long. CDR3 amino acids: CASSSPGDRGNYEQYF. The CDR3 coding sequence is TGTGCCAGCAGCTCCCCGGGTGACAGGGGCAACTACGAGCAGTACTTC.